One sample yielded the 18 T cell receptor beta chains listed below, sequenced in a study of Ad26.COV2.S vaccination and SARS-CoV-2 variants. This sample's treatment: some 20 received Ad26.COV2.S at low or high dose, single or two shots; about 5 received placebo; per-sample allocation not given. Sampling was done on day 63 after the first vaccine or placebo injection. TCRdb's copy holds only in-frame clones and misses some; the assay was immunoSEQ multiplex PCR. The sample yields under 400,000 clones, around 87% seen once. The specimen comprised peripheral blood, sampled in a trial of Ad26.COV2.S vaccine versus placebo. These receptors were collected from a person between 18 and 60 years old who received the Ad26.COV2.S COVID-19 vaccine or a placebo.

The chain carries TRBV27 and TRBJ2-4; unclear D gene. The CDR3 has 15 residues. Germline V gene data show CDR1 as MNHEY and CDR2 as SMNVEV (reference sequence). Between the trimmed V and J ends, which lost 5 bases and 0 bases, there was a span of 11 bases. This CDR3 is CASSVNFLAKNIQYF. CDR3 DNA sequence: TGTGCCAGCAGTGTGAATTTTCTAGCCAAAAACATTCAGTACTTC.

The chain recombines TRBV6-2 or TRBV6-3 with TRBJ2-3, with 7 bases lining up with TRBD1. From germline, CDR1 is MNHEY and CDR2 SVGEGT. The CDR3 sequence is 15 residues long. The V segment lost 5 bases and the J segment 0 bases; nucleotides outside the gene matches: 5. Here the CDR3 DNA reads TGTGCCAGCAGTCGGGACAGAGCTAGCACAGATACGCAGTATTTT. This translates into CASSRDRASTDTQYF.

This chain uses TRBV27 with TRBJ2-5, with 10 bases matching TRBD2. The CDR3 sequence is 12 residues long. From germline, CDR1 is MNHEY and CDR2 SMNVEV (reference sequence). V shed 8 bases and J 7 bases; nucleotides not matched to a gene: 4. This chain's CDR3 is CASGLAAGTQYF. DNA of the CDR3: TGTGCCAGCGGACTAGCGGCCGGGACCCAGTACTTC.

The chain employs TRBV5-4 and TRBJ2-7, with 7 bases matching TRBD1. Germline V gene lookup returns CDR1 SGHNT and CDR2 YYREEE (reference sequence). CDR3 length equals 15 residues. The junction had 9 bases not matched to a gene; V was cut back by 5 bases and J by 1 base. CDR3 DNA: TGTGCCAGCAGTCCACGGACAGGTCAATCCTACGAGCAGTACTTC. This sequence encodes CASSPRTGQSYEQYF. Looking up the rest from reference TRBV5-4 and TRBJ2-7 gives the full variable domain: ETGVTQSPTHLIKTRGQQVTLRCSSQSGHNTVSWYQQALGQGPQFIFQYYREEENGRGNFPPRFSGLQFPNYSSELNVNALELDDSALYLCASSPRTGQSYEQYFGPGTRLTVT.

This chain links TRBV5-1 with TRBJ2-7; D is uncertain. The CDR3 runs to 12 residues. V dropped 0 bases and J dropped 3 bases, with 4 bases sitting between them. From germline, CDR1 is SGHRS and CDR2 YFSETQ. DNA of the CDR3: TGCGCCAGCAGCTTGGACAACTACGAGCAGTACTTC. Encoded protein: CASSLDNYEQYF. Supplemented by reference TRBV5-1 and TRBJ2-7, the full variable domain reads KAGVTQTPRYLIKTRGQQVTLSCSPISGHRSVSWYQQTPGQGLQFLFEYFSETQRNKGNFPGRFSGRQFSNSRSEMNVSTLELGDSALYLCASSLDNYEQYFGPGTRLTVT.

J is TRBJ1-2 and V is TRBV4-1; 8 bases agree with TRBD1. There are 15 residues in the CDR3. With V trimmed by 0 bases and J by 7 bases, 7 bases remained unmatched. Germline CDR1 MGHRA, CDR2 YSYEKL. CDR3 region: CASSQEIAGGSGYTF. CDR3 bases: TGCGCCAGCAGCCAAGAAATTGCAGGGGGCTCTGGCTACACCTTC.

This rearrangement joins TRBV11-1 to TRBJ2-5; the D is unclear. Trimming took 5 bases from V and 0 from J, leaving 1 base between them. There are 11 residues in the CDR3. Germline-derived CDR1 and CDR2 are SGHAT and FQDESV (reference sequence). In DNA, the CDR3 is TGTGCCAGCAGCGACCAAGAGACCCAGTACTTC. This encodes CASSDQETQYF.

V and J are TRBV7-3 and TRBJ1-1; 7 nucleotides align to TRBD1. Losses at the gene ends were 5 bases for V and 0 bases for J; bases not matched to a gene: 12. Germline V gene data show CDR1 as SGHTA and CDR2 as FQGTGA. The CDR3 is 17 amino acids. This CDR3 reads CASSLRGTAFMNTEAFF. CDR3 coding DNA: TGTGCCAGCAGCCTAAGGGGGACAGCCTTTATGAACACTGAAGCTTTCTTT. Variable domain in full (rest from reference TRBV7-3 and TRBJ1-1): GAGVSQTPSNKVTEKGKYVELRCDPISGHTALYWYRQSLGQGPEFLIYFQGTGAADDSGLPNDRFFAVRPEGSVSTLKIQRTERGDSAVYLCASSLRGTAFMNTEAFFGQGTRLTVV.

The genes are TRBV7-9 and TRBJ2-7; possibly TRBD1 for D (7 bases). The germline V and J ends were trimmed by 3 bases and 6 bases, with 15 bases remaining between them. The CDR3 totals 14 residues. Germline loops: CDR1 SEHNR, CDR2 FQNEAQ (reference sequence). The CDR3: CASSLGGQSSEQYF. The CDR3 DNA sequence: TGTGCCAGCAGCTTGGGGGGACAGAGCTCCGAGCAGTACTTC.

The rearrangement uses TRBV4-2 and TRBJ1-4; 7 nucleotides line up with TRBD1. V lost 4 bases, J lost 6 bases, and 8 bases stayed unmatched. The CDR3 loop spans 15 amino acids. Per the germline V gene, CDR1 is LGHNA and CDR2 is YNFKEQ. CDR3 bases: TGTGCCAGCAGCCCTTCCTATGGACAGGATGAAAAACTGTTTTTT. Amino acids: CASSPSYGQDEKLFF.

The CDR3 reads CASSYLGTGPYEQYF. CDR3 in DNA: TGTGCCAGCAGTTACCTAGGGACAGGGCCCTACGAGCAGTACTTC. The chain uses TRBV6-2 or TRBV6-3 and TRBJ2-7; TRBD1 agrees at 9 bases. The CDR3 runs 15 residues. The germline gives CDR1 MNHEY, CDR2 SVGEGT. Trimming cost V 2 bases and J 2 bases; bases outside gene matches: 4.

The genes are TRBV4-1 and TRBJ2-1; D could derive from TRBD1 or TRBD2 (5 bases each). V was pared by 1 base and J by 10 bases, with 17 bases between. CDR1 is MGHRA and CDR2 is YSYEKL in the germline V gene. This CDR3 has 15 residues. CDR3 DNA: TGCGCCAGCAGCCAAGGTCGGGACCCCCTCAGGGAGCAGTTCTTC. Translation: CASSQGRDPLREQFF.

This clone appeared a single time. The chain employs TRBV11-2 and TRBJ2-7, with TRBD1 matching over 7 bases. Losses at the gene ends were 6 bases for V and 1 base for J; bases not matched to a gene: 9. The germline V gene has CDR1 SGHAT and CDR2 FQNNGV. The CDR3 covers 15 residues. The CDR3 loop reads CASRHTGTASYEQYF. CDR3 nucleotides: TGTGCCAGCAGACACACCGGGACAGCTTCCTACGAGCAGTACTTC.

The chain combines TRBV7-6 with TRBJ1-1; a weak D match, TRBD1 (5 bases). This CDR3 spans 12 amino acids. Trimming cost V 5 bases and J 5 bases, with 9 bases left between them. The germline V gene has CDR1 SGHVS and CDR2 FNYEAQ. CDR3: CASSAGRTEAFF. DNA of the CDR3: TGTGCCAGCAGCGCAGGGAGGACTGAAGCTTTCTTT.

V gene TRBV9 combines with J gene TRBJ2-2; 9 bases are a match to TRBD2. This CDR3 contains 17 residues. V shed 3 bases and J 0 bases; nucleotides not matched to a gene: 6. The germline V gene has CDR1 SGDLS and CDR2 YYNGEE. The CDR3 sequence: CASSALAGPTNTGELFF. CDR3 in DNA: TGTGCCAGCAGCGCACTAGCGGGTCCTACGAACACCGGGGAGCTGTTTTTT. Full variable domain (rest looked up from reference TRBV9 and TRBJ2-2): DSGVTQTPKHLITATGQRVTLRCSPRSGDLSVYWYQQSLDQGLQFLIQYYNGEERAKGNILERFSAQQFPDLHSELNLSSLELGDSALYFCASSALAGPTNTGELFFGEGSRLTVL.

The count of this clone is one. The CDR3 DNA is TGTGCCAGCAGTGGGACAGCTCCAACTAATGAAAAACTGTTTTTT. This translates into CASSGTAPTNEKLFF. J is TRBJ1-4 and V is TRBV28; 7 bases align to TRBD1. The CDR3 runs 15 residues. The V and J ends lost 5 bases and 0 bases, in that order; junction bases with no gene match: 3. CDR1 and CDR2 (germline): MDHEN, SYDVKM.

There are a few counts of this clone. The chain recombines TRBV7-9 with TRBJ1-1; TRBD1 matches 8 bases. The CDR3 extends over 14 amino acids. CDR1 is SEHNR and CDR2 is FQNEAQ in the germline V gene (reference sequence). With 2 bases clipped from V and 10 bases from J, the junction kept 9 bases outside the gene matches. CDR3 coding DNA: TGTGCCAGCAGCTTATCGAGACAGGGGATTGTAGCTTTCTTT. The encoded protein is CASSLSRQGIVAFF.

The chain is built from TRBV6-4 and TRBJ2-1; a weak D match, TRBD1 (6 bases). The CDR3 has 16 residues. Germline V lookup: CDR1 MRHNA, CDR2 SNTAGT. V lost 4 bases and J 0 bases, leaving 13 bases between the germline ends. The CDR3 here is CASSGGPRSSYNEQFF. The CDR3 region has the DNA TGTGCCAGCAGTGGGGGGCCCCGGAGCTCCTACAATGAGCAGTTCTTC.